This T cell receptor (beta chain) emerged from a study of blood T cells in healthy people across ages. A J-beta primer mix and a sample-barcoded 5' primer were used in a second PCR of about 6 to 12 cycles. Unique molecular identifiers of 12 random nucleotides labeled each cDNA. Using its own MiXCR run on the 5' RACE reads, TCRdb lists one record per CDR3 protein. The profile covers 1.5 million to 1.8 million distinct CDR3 sequences, with approximately 39% appearing a single time and roughly 3.7% taken by the ten largest. Per germline, CDR1 DFQATT and CDR2 SNEGSKA (reference sequence). The CDR3 totals 14 residues. Trimming at V came to 0 bases and at J to 9 bases, leaving 10 bases not matched to a gene. Comment on this clonotype: Its antigen is still unknown.

Study-wide results and limits: Naive T cell percentage strongly correlated with TCR beta diversity. Diversity estimated from one million T cells was considered an underestimate.

The sample comprised blood. The rearrangement links TRBV20-1 to TRBJ2-5; 7 bases fit TRBD2. The sequence was collected from a woman between 18 and 29 years old in good health. The CDR3 protein is CSARELRLAVPQYF. In DNA, the CDR3 is TGCAGTGCTAGAGAACTTAGACTAGCAGTGCCCCAGTACTTC.